The sequence of this T cell receptor beta chain was determined in a study of T cells after yellow fever vaccination. On the study more broadly: SMART-Seq v4 Ultra Low Input prepared the low-cell-number fractions.

Study findings and constraints: Abundant bulk-derived clonotypes could contaminate FACS-sorted repertoires. Reappearance after the booster was observed for most primary-vaccination clones (96% CD4, less than 90% CD8).

In regard to this clonotype: The antigen remains undetermined.

It was through 5'RACE template switching that TCR cDNA was made, with a universal primer site and UMIs added. TCRdb passed the 5' RACE reads through MiXCR, listing each CDR3 protein once. The sample has roughly 160,000 distinct CDR3 sequences; roughly 8.8% are singletons. V shed 8 bases and J shed 4 bases, with 17 bases lying between them. The CDR3 has 14 residues. CDR1 and CDR2 from the germline V gene are LNHDA and SQIVND (reference sequence). This TCR derives from a man aged 18 to 29 who received the YFV17D yellow fever vaccine. The chain employs TRBV19 and TRBJ2-5; perhaps TRBD1 as D (6 bases). This material consisted of CD8+ T cells sorted from PBMCs, taken 45 days after the yellow fever booster vaccination. In DNA, the CDR3 is TGTGCCAGTTCCCAGCCAGGGGCCCCAGAGACCCAGTACTTC. Translation gives CASSQPGAPETQYF.